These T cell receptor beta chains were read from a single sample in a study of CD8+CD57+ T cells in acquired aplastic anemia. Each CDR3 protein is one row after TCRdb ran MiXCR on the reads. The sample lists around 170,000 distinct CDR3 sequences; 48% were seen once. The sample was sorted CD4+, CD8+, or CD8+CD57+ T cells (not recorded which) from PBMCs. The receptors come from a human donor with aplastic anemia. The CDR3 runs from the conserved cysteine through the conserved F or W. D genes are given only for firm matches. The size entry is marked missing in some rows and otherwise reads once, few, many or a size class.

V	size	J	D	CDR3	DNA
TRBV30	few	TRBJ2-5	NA	CAWAYSTETQYF	TGTGCCTGGGCGTATTCAACGGAGACCCAGTACTTC
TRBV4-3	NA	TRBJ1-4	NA	CASSQDTTNEKLFF	TGCGCCAGCAGCCAAGACACAACTAATGAAAAACTGTTTTTT
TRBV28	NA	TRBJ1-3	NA	CASSLEAGNTIYF	TGTGCCAGCAGTTTGGAGGCTGGAAACACCATATATTTT
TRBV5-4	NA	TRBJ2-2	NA	CASSSGTAADTGELFF	TGTGCCAGCAGCTCCGGGACCGCAGCCGACACCGGGGAGCTGTTTTTT
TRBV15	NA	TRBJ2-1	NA	CATSARDRGEQFF	TGTGCCACCTCGGCACGGGATAGAGGCGAGCAGTTCTTC
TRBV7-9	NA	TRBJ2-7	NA	CASSTRASSYEQYF	TGTGCCAGCAGCACCCGGGCGAGCTCCTACGAGCAGTACTTC
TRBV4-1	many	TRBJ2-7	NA	CASSRGGILEQYF	TGCGCCAGCAGCCGTGGCGGGATTCTCGAGCAGTACTTC
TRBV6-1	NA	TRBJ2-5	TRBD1	CASGPDRGLETQYF	TGTGCCAGCGGCCCGGACAGGGGGCTTGAGACCCAGTACTTC
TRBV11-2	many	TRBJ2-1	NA	CASSLEASRANEQFF	TGTGCCAGCAGCTTGGAGGCCTCCCGAGCCAATGAGCAGTTCTTC
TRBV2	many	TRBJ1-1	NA	CASSEEGYYTEAFF	TGTGCCAGCAGTGAAGAAGGGTATTACACTGAAGCTTTCTTT
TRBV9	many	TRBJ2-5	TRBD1	CASSVAGGREETQYF	TGTGCCAGCAGCGTAGCAGGGGGTCGGGAAGAGACCCAGTACTTC
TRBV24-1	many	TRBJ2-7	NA	CAAGSGFEQYF	TGTGCCGCGGGGTCGGGGTTCGAGCAGTACTTC
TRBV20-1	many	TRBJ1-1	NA	CSADTGSNTEAFF	TGCAGTGCCGATACAGGGTCGAACACTGAAGCTTTCTTT
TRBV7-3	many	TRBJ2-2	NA	CANSKTNTGELFF	TGTGCCAACAGCAAGACGAACACCGGGGAGCTGTTTTTT
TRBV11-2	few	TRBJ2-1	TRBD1	CASSGGQGIRGEQFF	TGTGCCAGCAGCGGCGGACAGGGGATAAGGGGTGAGCAGTTCTTC
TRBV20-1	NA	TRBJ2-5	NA	CSAPRLAQETQYF	TGCAGTGCACCTCGACTGGCCCAAGAGACCCAGTACTTC
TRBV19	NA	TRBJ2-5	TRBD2	CASRRGTQETQYF	TGTGCCAGTAGGCGGGGGACCCAAGAGACCCAGTACTTC
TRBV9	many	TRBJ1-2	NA	CASSVYEGEGYGYTF	TGTGCCAGCAGCGTATACGAAGGGGAGGGCTATGGCTACACCTTC
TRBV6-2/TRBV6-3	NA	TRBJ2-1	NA	CASSYIRGPPYNGQFF	TGTGCCAGCAGTTACATTCGGGGGCCCCCCTACAATGGGCAGTTCTTC
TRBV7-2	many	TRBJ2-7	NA	CASSLELRTHYEQYF	TGTGCCAGCAGCTTAGAGCTACGAACGCACTACGAGCAGTACTTC
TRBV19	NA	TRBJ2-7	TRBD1	CASSDRTGSYEQYF	TGTGCCAGTAGTGACAGGACAGGGTCCTACGAGCAGTACTTC
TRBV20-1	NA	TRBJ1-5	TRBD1	CSGVMGQGEQPQHF	TGCAGTGGGGTCATGGGACAGGGTGAACAGCCCCAGCATTTT
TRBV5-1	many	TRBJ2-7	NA	CASSPRGISYEQYF	TGCGCCAGCAGCCCGAGGGGGATTTCCTACGAGCAGTACTTC
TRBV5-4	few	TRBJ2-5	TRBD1	CASSLGVDRGRGETQYF	TGTGCCAGCAGCTTGGGGGTCGACAGGGGGCGCGGAGAGACCCAGTACTTC
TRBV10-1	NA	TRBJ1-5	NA	CASSESGGPNQPQHF	TGCGCCAGCAGTGAGTCGGGGGGGCCCAATCAGCCCCAGCATTTT
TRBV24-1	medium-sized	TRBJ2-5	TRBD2	CATSASGRETQYF	TGTGCCACCAGTGCTAGCGGGAGGGAGACCCAGTACTTC
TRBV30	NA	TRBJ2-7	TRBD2	CAWSHGRYEQYF	TGTGCCTGGAGTCACGGGAGGTACGAGCAGTACTTC
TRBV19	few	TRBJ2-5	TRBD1	CASRKTGGQETQYF	TGTGCCAGTAGGAAGACAGGGGGCCAAGAGACCCAGTACTTC
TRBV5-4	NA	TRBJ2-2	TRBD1	CASSRDRVTGELFF	TGTGCCAGCAGCCGGGACAGGGTAACCGGGGAGCTGTTTTTT
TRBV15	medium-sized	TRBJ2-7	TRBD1	CATSRDRQGEQYF	TGTGCCACCAGCAGAGATCGACAGGGCGAGCAGTACTTC
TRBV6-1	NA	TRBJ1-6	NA	CASSDPGKDSPLHF	TGTGCCAGCAGTGACCCTGGGAAGGATTCACCCCTCCACTTT
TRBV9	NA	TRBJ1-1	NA	CASSPESSPNTEAFF	TGTGCCAGCAGCCCCGAATCGAGCCCGAACACTGAAGCTTTCTTT
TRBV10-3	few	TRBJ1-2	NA	CAITGNVNYGYTF	TGTGCCATCACAGGGAACGTCAACTATGGCTACACCTTC
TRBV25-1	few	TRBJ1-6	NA	CASSEYGGRASPLHF	TGTGCCAGCAGTGAATATGGGGGGAGGGCCTCACCCCTCCACTTT
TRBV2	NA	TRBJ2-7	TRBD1	CASSEAGTASSYEQYF	TGTGCCAGCAGTGAAGCCGGGACAGCGAGCTCCTACGAGCAGTACTTC
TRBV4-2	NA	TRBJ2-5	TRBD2	CASSLVTSGEETQYF	TGTGCCAGCAGCTTAGTGACTAGCGGAGAGGAGACCCAGTACTTC